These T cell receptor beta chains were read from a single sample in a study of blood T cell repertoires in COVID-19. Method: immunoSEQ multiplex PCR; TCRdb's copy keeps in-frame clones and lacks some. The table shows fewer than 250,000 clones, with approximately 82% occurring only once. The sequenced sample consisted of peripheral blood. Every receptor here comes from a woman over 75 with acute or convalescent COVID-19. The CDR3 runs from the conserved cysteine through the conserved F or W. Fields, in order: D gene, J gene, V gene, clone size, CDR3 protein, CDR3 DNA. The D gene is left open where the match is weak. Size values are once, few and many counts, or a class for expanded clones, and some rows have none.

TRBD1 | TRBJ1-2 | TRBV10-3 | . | CAISDAGTGGSGYTF | TGTGCCATCAGTGACGCCGGGACAGGGGGCTCTGGCTACACCTTC
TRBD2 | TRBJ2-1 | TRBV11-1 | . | CASSYTSGIYNEQFF | TGTGCCAGCAGCTATACTAGCGGGATCTACAATGAGCAGTTCTTC
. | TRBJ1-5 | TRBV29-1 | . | CSVVIGVGQPQHF | TGCAGCGTTGTAATAGGGGTGGGTCAGCCCCAGCATTTT
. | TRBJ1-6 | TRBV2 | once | CASSGVTPNSPLHF | TGTGCCAGCAGCGGGGTTACCCCCAATTCACCCCTCCACTTT
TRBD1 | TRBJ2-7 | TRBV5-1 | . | CASSYDRGREEQYF | TGCGCCAGCAGCTACGACAGGGGGCGGGAAGAGCAGTACTTC
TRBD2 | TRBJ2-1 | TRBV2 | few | CASSEALLLAGVSGQFF | TGTGCCAGCAGTGAAGCGCTTTTGCTAGCGGGAGTATCTGGGCAGTTCTTC
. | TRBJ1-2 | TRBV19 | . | CASSMWAGKTNGYTF | TGTGCCAGTAGTATGTGGGCCGGAAAAACCAATGGCTACACCTTC
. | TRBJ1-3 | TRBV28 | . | CASSAGRTGNTIYF | TGTGCCAGCAGCGCGGGACGGACCGGAAACACCATATATTTT
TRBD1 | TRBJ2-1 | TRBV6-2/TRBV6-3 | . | CASSRGPYNEQFF | TGTGCCAGCAGCAGGGGGCCCTACAATGAGCAGTTCTTC
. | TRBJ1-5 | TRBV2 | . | CASSEARGNQPQHF | TGTGCCAGCAGTGAAGCAAGAGGGAATCAGCCCCAGCATTTT
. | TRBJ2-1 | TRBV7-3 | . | CASSPPGTSYNEQFF | TGTGCCAGCAGCCCGCCCGGGACTTCCTACAATGAGCAGTTCTTC
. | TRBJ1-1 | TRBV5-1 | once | CASTQGSGGTEAFF | TGCGCCAGCACGCAGGGGAGTGGCGGCACTGAAGCTTTCTTT
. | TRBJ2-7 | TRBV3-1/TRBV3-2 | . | CASSQDGSGSYEQYF | TGTGCCAGCAGCCAAGATGGCAGCGGCTCCTACGAGCAGTACTTC
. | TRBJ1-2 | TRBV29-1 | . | CSVETGDGYTF | TGCAGCGTTGAGACGGGGGATGGCTACACCTTC
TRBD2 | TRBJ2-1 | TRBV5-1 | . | CASSWTSGGAYEQFF | TGCGCCAGCAGCTGGACTAGCGGGGGGGCCTATGAGCAGTTCTTC
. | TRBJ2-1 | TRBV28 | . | CASSLRSGVSYNEQFF | TGTGCCAGCAGTTTACGGTCGGGAGTCTCCTACAATGAGCAGTTCTTC
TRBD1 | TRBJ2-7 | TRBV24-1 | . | CATSDSGTGSGEQYF | TGTGCCACCAGTGACTCAGGGACAGGGTCGGGTGAGCAGTACTTC
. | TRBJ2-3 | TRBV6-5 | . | CASRDGTIKTDTQYF | TGTGCCAGCAGAGACGGGACAATAAAAACAGATACGCAGTATTTT
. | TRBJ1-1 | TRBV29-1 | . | CSVQGPTEAFF | TGCAGCGTCCAGGGTCCCACTGAAGCTTTCTTT
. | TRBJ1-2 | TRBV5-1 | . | CASTNEGNYGYTF | TGCGCCAGCACCAACGAGGGTAACTATGGCTACACCTTC
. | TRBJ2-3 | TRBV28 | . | CASSLSWVVGIPTDTQYF | TGTGCCAGCAGTTTATCTTGGGTCGTGGGCATTCCCACAGATACGCAGTATTTT
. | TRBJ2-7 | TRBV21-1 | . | CASSNVTVRRDMYF | TGTGCCAGCAGCAACGTCACCGTCCGCCGGGATATGTACTTC
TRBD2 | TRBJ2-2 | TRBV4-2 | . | CASSQGMTGLRGELFF | TGTGCCAGCAGCCAAGGGATGACGGGACTAAGGGGGGAGCTGTTTTTT
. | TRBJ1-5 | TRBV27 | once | CASSQGWGNQPQHF | TGTGCCAGCAGCCAGGGTTGGGGCAATCAGCCCCAGCATTTT
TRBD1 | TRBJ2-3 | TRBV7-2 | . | CASRPGQGVTTDTQYF | TGTGCCAGCAGGCCCGGACAGGGTGTTACCACAGATACGCAGTATTTT
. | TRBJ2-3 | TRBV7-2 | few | CASSQGMSTLNTQYF | TGTGCCAGCAGCCAGGGGATGAGTACCCTTAATACGCAGTATTTT
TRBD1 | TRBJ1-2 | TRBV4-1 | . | CASSIRFIQGNGYTF | TGCGCCAGCAGCATCCGGTTCATACAGGGGAACGGCTACACCTTC
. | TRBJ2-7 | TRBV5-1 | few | CASIGQGRNEQYF | TGCGCCAGCATTGGGCAGGGTAGAAACGAGCAGTACTTC
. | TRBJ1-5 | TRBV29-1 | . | CSAVGHADGPQHF | TGCAGCGCCGTGGGACACGCGGATGGGCCCCAGCATTTT
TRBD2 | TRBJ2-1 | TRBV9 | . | CASSAQTTSGSFDNEQFF | TGTGCCAGCAGCGCCCAGACGACTAGCGGGAGTTTTGACAATGAGCAGTTCTTC
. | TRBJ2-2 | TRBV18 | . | CASSLLGLSNTGELFF | TGTGCCAGCTCACTGTTGGGACTTTCGAACACCGGGGAGCTGTTTTTT
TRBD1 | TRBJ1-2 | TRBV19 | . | CASSIGTGNYGYTF | TGTGCCAGTAGTATAGGGACAGGGAACTATGGCTACACCTTC
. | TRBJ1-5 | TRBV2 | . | CASSGTVGNQPQHF | TGTGCCAGCAGTGGTACAGTAGGAAATCAGCCCCAGCATTTT
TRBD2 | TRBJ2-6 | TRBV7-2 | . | CASSFWGGARGSGANVLTF | TGTGCCAGCAGCTTTTGGGGAGGGGCGCGGGGCTCTGGGGCCAACGTCCTGACTTTC
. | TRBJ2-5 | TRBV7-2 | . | CASSLGPSGYETQYF | TGTGCCAGCAGCTTAGGTCCAAGCGGCTACGAGACCCAGTACTTC
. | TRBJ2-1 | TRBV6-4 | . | CASSDSGTSNEQFF | TGTGCCAGCAGTGACTCGGGAACTAGCAATGAGCAGTTCTTC
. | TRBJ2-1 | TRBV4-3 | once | CASSQGGKGSGNEQFF | TGCGCCAGCAGCCAAGGAGGAAAGGGGTCCGGCAATGAGCAGTTCTTC
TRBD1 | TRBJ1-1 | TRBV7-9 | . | CASRSQGLEGSEAFF | TGTGCCAGCAGGTCACAGGGGCTTGAGGGTTCTGAAGCTTTCTTT
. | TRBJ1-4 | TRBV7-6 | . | CASSEGPGATNEKLFF | TGTGCCAGCAGCGAGGGTCCTGGGGCAACTAATGAAAAACTGTTTTTT
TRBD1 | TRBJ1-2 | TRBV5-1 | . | CASSPGDRANYGYTF | TGCGCCAGCAGCCCCGGGGACAGGGCTAACTATGGCTACACCTTC
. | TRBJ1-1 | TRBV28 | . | CASSSPAATEAFF | TGTGCCAGCAGTTCGCCTGCGGCCACTGAAGCTTTCTTT
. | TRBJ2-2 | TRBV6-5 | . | CASSWTQNTGELFF | TGTGCCAGCAGTTGGACACAAAACACCGGGGAGCTGTTTTTT
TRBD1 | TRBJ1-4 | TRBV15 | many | CATSRPGQGFKKLFF | TGTGCCACCAGCCGACCGGGACAGGGTTTTAAAAAACTGTTTTTT
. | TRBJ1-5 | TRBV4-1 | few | CASSQDPGQPQHF | TGCGCCAGCAGCCAAGACCCAGGTCAGCCCCAGCATTTT
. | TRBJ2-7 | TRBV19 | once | CASSIGLAAREQYF | TGTGCCAGTAGTATAGGGCTAGCAGCGAGGGAGCAGTACTTC